Each of the 13 T cell receptor beta chains below was sequenced from the same sample in a study of PD-1 blockade in classical Hodgkin lymphoma. The time point: cycle 4 day 1 (C4D1), after 5 to 7 weeks of nivolumab. Every single patient, without exception, relapsed after autologous stem cell transplantation, and brentuximab vedotin exposure varied. Assay: immunoSEQ multiplex PCR; the TCRdb copy retains only in-frame clones and omits some. The sample has some 96,000 clones; about 93% are singletons. Source: peripheral blood mononuclear cells (PBMCs), taken before the fourth cycle of nivolumab. The origin of the receptors is a human donor with classical Hodgkin lymphoma.

V gene TRBV7-9 combines with J gene TRBJ2-3, with 9 positions matching TRBD1. The CDR3 extends over 18 amino acids. In germline, CDR1 is SEHNR, CDR2 FQNEAQ (reference sequence). Unmatched junction bases numbered 10, after V lost 0 bases and J lost 3 bases. The CDR3 reads CASSLAGRDRASTDTQYF. The CDR3 region has the DNA TGTGCCAGCAGCTTAGCGGGGAGGGACAGGGCGAGTACAGATACGCAGTATTTT.

The chain couples TRBV5-4 to TRBJ2-7; D is perhaps TRBD2 (5 bases). Germline V CDR1 and CDR2: SGHNT, YYREEE (reference sequence). The CDR3 has 16 residues. Trimming left V 2 bases short and J 2 bases short, with 17 bases between. CDR3 sequence: CASSFGIGVITYEQYF. The CDR3 DNA reads as TGTGCCAGCAGCTTTGGTATCGGGGTGATTACCTACGAGCAGTACTTC.

This clone was seen once. The chain has TRBV28 and TRBJ2-3; 9 nucleotides match TRBD2. The CDR3 spans 15 residues. V dropped 6 bases and J dropped 2; count of bases not matched to a gene: 6. Germline V gene lookup returns CDR1 MDHEN and CDR2 SYDVKM. CDR3 sequence (DNA): TGTGCCAGCAGCTCTACTAGCGGGTACACAGATACGCAGTATTTT. It is translated as CASSSTSGYTDTQYF.

J is TRBJ2-7 and V is TRBV5-5; D might be TRBD1 (5 bases). Germline V gene lookup returns CDR1 SGHKS and CDR2 YYEKEE (reference sequence). V lost 0 bases, J lost 1 base, and 11 bases lay in between. The length of the CDR3 is 15 residues. The CDR3 reads CASSLDPGFSYEQYF. CDR3 coding DNA: TGTGCCAGCAGCTTGGATCCAGGGTTTTCCTACGAGCAGTACTTC. Full variable domain (remainder filled in from reference TRBV5-5 and TRBJ2-7): DAGVTQSPTHLIKTRGQQVTLRCSPISGHKSVSWYQQVLGQGPQFIFQYYEKEERGRGNFPDRFSARQFPNYSSELNVNALLLGDSALYLCASSLDPGFSYEQYFGPGTRLTVT.

The chain has TRBV7-9 and TRBJ1-2; possibly TRBD1 for D (5 bases). Germline V lookup: CDR1 SEHNR, CDR2 FQNEAQ (reference sequence). The CDR3 is 17 amino acids. Deletions cut 1 base from V and 4 bases from J, with 19 bases between. The CDR3 bases are TGTGCCAGCAGCTTAGGAAGAGGGGACTACATCCCCTATGGCTACACCTTC. The encoded protein is CASSLGRGDYIPYGYTF. Together with reference TRBV7-9 and TRBJ1-2, the CDR3 gives the full variable domain: DTGVSQNPRHKITKRGQNVTFRCDPISEHNRLYWYRQTLGQGPEFLTYFQNEAQLEKSRLLSDRFSAERPKGSFSTLEIQRTEQGDSAMYLCASSLGRGDYIPYGYTFGSGTRLTVV.

This chain joins TRBV11-2 and TRBJ2-7, with a possible D match to TRBD2 (6 bases). The V end lost 1 base, the J end lost 6 bases, and 7 bases lay between the germline ends. CDR3 size: 12 residues. Germline lookup yields CDR1 SGHAT and CDR2 FQNNGV. CDR3 residues: CASSLVGGEQYF. CDR3 bases: TGTGCCAGCAGCTTAGTGGGAGGCGAGCAGTACTTC.

V and J are TRBV5-1 and TRBJ2-5, with 10 nucleotides matching TRBD1. The V gene end was trimmed by 0 bases and the J gene end by 4 bases; junction bases not matched to a gene: 9. This CDR3 comprises 17 residues. CDR1 is SGHRS, CDR2 YFSETQ, per germline. The CDR3 sequence: CASSLVSPGTGAETQYF. The CDR3 coding sequence is TGCGCCAGCAGCTTGGTTTCCCCCGGGACAGGGGCAGAGACCCAGTACTTC. Variable domain in full (rest from reference TRBV5-1 and TRBJ2-5): KAGVTQTPRYLIKTRGQQVTLSCSPISGHRSVSWYQQTPGQGLQFLFEYFSETQRNKGNFPGRFSGRQFSNSRSEMNVSTLELGDSALYLCASSLVSPGTGAETQYFGPGTRLLVL.

The CDR3 spells CASSLGFSGRGEQYF. CDR3 nucleotide sequence: TGCGCCAGCAGCTTGGGGTTCAGCGGGAGGGGCGAGCAGTACTTC. The chain employs TRBV5-1 and TRBJ2-7; 10 bases are shared with TRBD2. The junction had 6 bases not matched to a gene; V was cut back by 0 bases and J by 6 bases. The CDR3 loop spans 15 amino acids. Per the germline V gene, CDR1 is SGHRS and CDR2 is YFSETQ.

The V gene is TRBV28, the J gene TRBJ1-2, with no clear D. The ends were cut back, 4 bases at V and 8 bases at J, with 17 bases in the middle. The CDR3 consists of 14 residues. From germline, CDR1 is MDHEN and CDR2 SYDVKM. The CDR3 sequence is CASSSLNRSGGYTF. CDR3 coding DNA: TGTGCCAGCAGTTCGCTTAATCGGTCGGGAGGCTACACCTTC.

The CDR3 loop is CASTGSGSIYNEQFF. CDR3 sequence (DNA): TGTGCCAGCACCGGAAGCGGGAGTATTTACAATGAGCAGTTCTTC. V is TRBV9 and J is TRBJ2-1; TRBD2 matches 8 bases. This CDR3 comprises 15 residues. V shed 6 bases, J shed 4 bases, and the junction held 9 bases outside the gene matches. CDR1 and CDR2 (germline): SGDLS, YYNGEE.

The chain employs TRBV11-2 and TRBJ1-4; D possibly corresponds to TRBD1 (5 bases). The length of the CDR3 is 19 residues. V was shortened by 5 bases and J by 3 bases, with 25 bases between the two germline ends. Germline assignment: CDR1 SGHAT and CDR2 FQNNGV. For the CDR3, the DNA is TGTGCCAGCAGCCGGACTCATGGGAGGGGTTACGGTGCTAATGAAAAACTGTTTTTT. Its translation is CASSRTHGRGYGANEKLFF.

The J gene is TRBJ2-2, the V gene TRBV7-9; D ambiguous. The CDR3 runs to 14 residues. CDR1 is SEHNR and CDR2 is FQNEAQ in the germline V gene (reference sequence). Between the trimmed V and J ends, which lost 5 bases and 5 bases, there was a span of 12 bases. The CDR3 nucleotides are TGTGCCAGCAGCCCGCTTCCCAGTACCGGGGAGCTGTTTTTT. Its translation: CASSPLPSTGELFF.

J is TRBJ2-7 and V is TRBV7-9; weak D call: TRBD2 (5 bases). Germline V gene lookup returns CDR1 SEHNR and CDR2 FQNEAQ (reference sequence). The V and J ends lost 2 bases and 5 bases respectively, with 13 bases between them. The CDR3 runs to 14 residues. CDR3 sequence: CASSLPLLDNEQYF. CDR3 coding DNA: TGTGCCAGCAGCTTACCCTTACTAGACAACGAGCAGTACTTC.